The entry that follows covers one TCR beta chain sequence. Its specificity is not known. Isolation of naive CD8 T cells was achieved by sorting on a CD8+CD4-CCR7+CD45RA+ phenotype. The V and J ends lost 2 bases and 3 bases respectively, with 7 bases between them. The germline CDR1 and CDR2 sequences are MNHEY and SVGEGT. This CDR3 is 14 amino acids long. TCRdb redid the calling of the PCR reads with MiXCR, one entry per CDR3 protein. The sample comprises some 590,000 distinct CDR3 sequences, about 25% of which are singletons, and 0.75% to 0.8% rests with the top ten. This entry belongs to a study of molecular identifiers for immune sequencing clone quantification. Study-wide findings and caveats: Naive cells had under 1% of molecules in clones above 20 RNA copies, effectors over 98%.

The V call is TRBV6-2 or TRBV6-3, the J call TRBJ2-2; no firm D call. The receptor comes from a human donor in good health. Some libraries in this study had Jurkat cell RNA spiked in. The sample comprised naive CD8+ T cells from blood, with Jurkat cell RNA spiked in. Subset: FACS-sorted CD8+CD4-CCR7+CD45RA+ naive T cells. The CDR3 bases are TGTGCCAGCAGTTACCTCGACCACACCGGGGAGCTGTTTTTT. Its translation: CASSYLDHTGELFF.